This record looks at one TCR beta chain sequence and its context. Its binding antigen is unknown. No quality values exist for individual bases; no much larger clone is one base distant. Read against the paper, the sample's treatment or condition label means: live attenuated yellow fever vaccine strain. Two biological replicates of bulk PBMCs were collected at each blood-draw timepoint. PBMCs were isolated from peripheral blood using a standard Ficoll-Paque protocol. TriZol was used to extract RNA from bulk PBMCs, CD4 and CD8 fractions, and dextramer-positive and dextramer-negative fractions. These data are taken from a study of T cells after yellow fever vaccination (dated by TCRdb to about 2019). Describing the broader study: The SMART-Seq v4 Ultra Low Input RNA kit was used to prepare libraries from fractions with low cell numbers. To follow T-cell clones before and after primary and booster YFV17D yellow fever vaccination, bulk TCR alpha and beta repertoires were sequenced over time. Blood samples were taken at several timepoints before and after primary and secondary immunization, and bulk PBMC replicates and cell subsets were isolated. Two healthy male donors, one aged 18 to 30 and one aged 30 to 40 years, made up the cohort.

The germline V gene sets CDR1 to SGDLS and CDR2 to YYNGEE. V was cut back by 4 bases and J by 4 bases, leaving a gap of 9 bases between them. The cysteine opens and the phenylalanine closes a CDR3 of 14 amino acids. CDR3 DNA only is kept here, 42 bases in frame from base 1. Synthesis of TCR cDNA relied on 5'RACE template switching, a step that introduced a universal primer site along with unique molecular identifiers. Priming for cDNA synthesis came from both the TCR alpha and TCR beta constant segments. Two PCR steps were used to amplify libraries, with sample barcodes and sequencing adapters being added in the second step. Sequencing of libraries was done on Illumina HiSeq 2500 (2x100 bp) or NovaSeq (2x150 bp). Under the source paper's analysis protocol: Demultiplexing of reads and collapsing into UMI consensus sequences were performed with MIGEC, and V(D)J alignment was carried out with MiXCR. Vaccine-responding clonotypes were identified with edgeR using replicate PBMC samples, with FDR below 0.01 and a log2 fold change above 5 up to day 15 being required. Each bulk clonotype was labeled CD4 or CD8 based on which sequenced repertoire, CD4 or CD8, contained the clonotype at higher abundance. Clones were called with MiXCR by TCRdb after fastp trimmed the public reads at Q25, and only in-frame beta chains were retained. Duplicate CDR3 protein sequences are folded into a single record with the most common DNA and genes. It is TCRdb's table, rather than the study itself, that gives the V and J calls and clone size. The sample includes hundreds of thousands of distinct CDR3 sequences, with about 12% observed a single time. Around 14% of the sample rests with the top ten.

The study at large found these results: After the booster, most clones that had expanded after primary vaccination were detected again (roughly 95% of CD4 and around nine tenths of CD8), suggesting broad maintenance of memory. Compared with the primary T-cell response, the secondary T-cell response was weaker but faster, peaking on day 5 rather than day 15. Only a couple of donors were included in the study, so the extent to which the findings can be generalized is limited. A small fraction of clonotypes appeared in both the CD4 and CD8 compartments, likely as a result of convergent recombination. Computational filtering was needed because FACS-sorted repertoires could contain abundant contaminating clonotypes from the bulk population.

The source was PBMCs, collected on the day of the yellow fever booster vaccination. The chain is encoded by TRBV9 joined to TRBJ2-6; the D gene lacks a confident call. The clonotype originates from a man between 25 and 39 years old who received the YFV17D yellow fever vaccine. The CDR3 reads CASSSIGGANVLTF. The DNA sequence reads TGTGCCAGCAGCTCCATTGGGGGGGCCAACGTCCTGACTTTC.